This TCR beta chain was captured in a study of blood T cell repertoires in COVID-19. A note on this clone: The sample carries other DNA sequences with the same CDR3.

The CDR3 runs 14 residues. The V gene end was trimmed by 3 bases and the J gene end by 2 bases; junction bases not matched to a gene: 2. CDR1 is LNHDA and CDR2 is SQIVND in the germline V gene (reference sequence). This table comes from immunoSEQ multiplex PCR, and its TCRdb copy is limited to in-frame clones, with some not included. The sample contains around 250,000 clones, nearly 85% of which appear only once. Sequencing was carried out using peripheral blood. The V call is TRBV19, the J call TRBJ2-7, with 9 bases lining up with TRBD1. The clonotype was recovered from a human donor in a cohort sampled during active COVID-19. The CDR3 DNA sequence: TGTGCCAGTAGTATTGGGACAGGGCCCTACGAGCAGTACTTC. Translated, it gives CASSIGTGPYEQYF.